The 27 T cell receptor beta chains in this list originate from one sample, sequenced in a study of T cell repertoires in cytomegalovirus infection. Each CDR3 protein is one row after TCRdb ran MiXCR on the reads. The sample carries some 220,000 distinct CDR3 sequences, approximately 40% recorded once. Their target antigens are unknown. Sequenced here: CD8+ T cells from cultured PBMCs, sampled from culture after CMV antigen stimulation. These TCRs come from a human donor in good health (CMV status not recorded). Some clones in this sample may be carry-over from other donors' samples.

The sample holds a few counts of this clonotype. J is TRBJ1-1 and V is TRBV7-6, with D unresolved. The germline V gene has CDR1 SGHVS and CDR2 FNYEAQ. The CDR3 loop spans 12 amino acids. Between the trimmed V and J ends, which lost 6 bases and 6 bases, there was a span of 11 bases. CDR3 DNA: TGTGCCAGCAGAACCGGGAATTCTGAAGCTTTCTTT. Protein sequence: CASRTGNSEAFF.

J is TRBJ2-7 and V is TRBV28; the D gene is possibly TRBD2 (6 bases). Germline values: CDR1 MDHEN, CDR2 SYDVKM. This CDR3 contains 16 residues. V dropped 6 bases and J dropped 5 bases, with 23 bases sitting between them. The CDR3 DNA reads TGTGCCAGCAGCCCCTCTTGGCGGGACGTCGAGGACGAGCAGTACTTC. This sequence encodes CASSPSWRDVEDEQYF. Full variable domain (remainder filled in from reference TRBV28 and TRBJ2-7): DVKVTQSSRYLVKRTGEKVFLECVQDMDHENMFWYRQDPGLGLRLIYFSYDVKMKEKGDIPEGYSVSREKKERFSLILESASTNQTSMYLCASSPSWRDVEDEQYFGPGTRLTVT.

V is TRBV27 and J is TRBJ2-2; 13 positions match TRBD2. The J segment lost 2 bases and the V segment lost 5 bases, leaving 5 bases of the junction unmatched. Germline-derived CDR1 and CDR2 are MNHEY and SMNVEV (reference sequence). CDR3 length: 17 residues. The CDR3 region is CASSVLAGGPNTGELFF. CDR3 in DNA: TGTGCCAGCAGTGTACTAGCGGGGGGGCCAAACACCGGGGAGCTGTTTTTT.

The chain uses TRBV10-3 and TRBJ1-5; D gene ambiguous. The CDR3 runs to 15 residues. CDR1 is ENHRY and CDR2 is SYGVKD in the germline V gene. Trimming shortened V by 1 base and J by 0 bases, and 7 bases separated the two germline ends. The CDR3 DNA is TGTGCCATCAGTGAGTGGGGAAATAGCAATCAGCCCCAGCATTTT. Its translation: CAISEWGNSNQPQHF.

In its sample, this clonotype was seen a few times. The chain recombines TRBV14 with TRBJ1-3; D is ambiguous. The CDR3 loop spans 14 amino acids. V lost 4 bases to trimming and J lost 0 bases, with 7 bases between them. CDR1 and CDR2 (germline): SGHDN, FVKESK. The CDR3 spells CASSLDISGNTIYF. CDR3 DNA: TGTGCCAGCAGCCTCGACATCTCTGGAAACACCATATATTTT.

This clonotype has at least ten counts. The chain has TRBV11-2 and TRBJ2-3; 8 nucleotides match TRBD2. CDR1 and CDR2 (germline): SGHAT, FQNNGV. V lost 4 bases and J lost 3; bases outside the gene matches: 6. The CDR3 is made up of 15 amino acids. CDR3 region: CASSSLADATDTQYF. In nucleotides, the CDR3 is TGTGCCAGCAGCTCACTAGCGGATGCAACAGATACGCAGTATTTT.

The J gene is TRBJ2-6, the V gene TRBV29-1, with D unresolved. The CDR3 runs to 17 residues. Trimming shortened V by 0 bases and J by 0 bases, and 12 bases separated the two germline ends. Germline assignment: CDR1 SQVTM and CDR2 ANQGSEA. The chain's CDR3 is CSVEDHEASSGANVLTF. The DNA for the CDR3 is TGCAGCGTTGAAGATCATGAGGCAAGCTCTGGGGCCAACGTCCTGACTTTC.

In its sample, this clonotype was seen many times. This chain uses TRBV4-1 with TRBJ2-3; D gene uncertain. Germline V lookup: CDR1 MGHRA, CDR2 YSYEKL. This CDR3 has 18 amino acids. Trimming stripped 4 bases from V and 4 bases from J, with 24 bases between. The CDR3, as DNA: TGCGCCAGCAGCCGCACTATGCTCCTGGCAAGATTAGCAGATACGCAGTATTTT. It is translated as CASSRTMLLARLADTQYF.

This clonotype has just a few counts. The CDR3 DNA sequence: TGTGCCACCAGTGATGACGTCCCGGGACAGGGTACAGATACGCAGTATTTT. Translating gives CATSDDVPGQGTDTQYF. This chain connects TRBV24-1 to TRBJ2-3, with 9 bases that match TRBD1. Germline CDR1 and CDR2: KGHDR and SFDVKD. Trimming removed 3 bases from V and 3 bases from J; junction bases left unmatched: 9. The CDR3 is 17 amino acids.

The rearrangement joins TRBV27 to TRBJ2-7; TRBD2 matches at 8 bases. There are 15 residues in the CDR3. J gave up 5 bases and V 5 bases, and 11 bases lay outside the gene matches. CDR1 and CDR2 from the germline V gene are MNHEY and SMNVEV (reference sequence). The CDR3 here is CASSPLAGGYNEQYF. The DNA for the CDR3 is TGTGCCAGCAGTCCCTTGGCGGGAGGTTATAACGAGCAGTACTTC.

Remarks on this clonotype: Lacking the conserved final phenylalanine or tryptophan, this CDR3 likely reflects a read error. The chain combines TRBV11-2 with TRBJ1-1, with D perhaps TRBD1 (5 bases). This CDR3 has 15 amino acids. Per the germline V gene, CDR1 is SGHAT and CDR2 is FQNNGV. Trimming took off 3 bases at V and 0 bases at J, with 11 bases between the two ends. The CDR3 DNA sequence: TGTGCCAGCAGCTTCTGGGACCCCATGAACACTGAAGCTTTCCTT. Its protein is CASSFWDPMNTEAFL.

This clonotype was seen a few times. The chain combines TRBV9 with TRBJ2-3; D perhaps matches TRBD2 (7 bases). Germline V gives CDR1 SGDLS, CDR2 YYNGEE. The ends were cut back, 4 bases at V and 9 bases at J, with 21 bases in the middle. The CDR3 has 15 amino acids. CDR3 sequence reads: CASSSEGGAAITQYF. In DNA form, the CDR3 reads TGTGCCAGCAGCTCCGAGGGGGGGGCCGCTATAACGCAGTATTTT.

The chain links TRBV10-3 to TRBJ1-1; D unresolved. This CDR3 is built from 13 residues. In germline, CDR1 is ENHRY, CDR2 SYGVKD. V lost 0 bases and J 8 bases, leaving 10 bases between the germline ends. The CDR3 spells CAISESGGWEAFF. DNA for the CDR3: TGTGCCATCAGTGAGTCGGGAGGGTGGGAAGCTTTCTTT.

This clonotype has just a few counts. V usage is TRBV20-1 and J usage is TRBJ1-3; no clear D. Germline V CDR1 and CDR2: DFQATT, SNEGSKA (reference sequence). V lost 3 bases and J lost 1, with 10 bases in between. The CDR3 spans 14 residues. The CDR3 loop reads CSASGVGSGNTIYF. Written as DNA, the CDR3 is TGCAGTGCTAGTGGAGTGGGGTCTGGAAACACCATATATTTT.

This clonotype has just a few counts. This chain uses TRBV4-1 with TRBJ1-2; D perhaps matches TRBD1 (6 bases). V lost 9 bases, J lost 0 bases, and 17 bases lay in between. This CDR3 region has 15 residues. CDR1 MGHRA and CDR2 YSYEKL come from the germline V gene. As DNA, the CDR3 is TGCGCCAGGATCTCGGGGGGCAGAGCTAACTATGGCTACACCTTC. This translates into CARISGGRANYGYTF.

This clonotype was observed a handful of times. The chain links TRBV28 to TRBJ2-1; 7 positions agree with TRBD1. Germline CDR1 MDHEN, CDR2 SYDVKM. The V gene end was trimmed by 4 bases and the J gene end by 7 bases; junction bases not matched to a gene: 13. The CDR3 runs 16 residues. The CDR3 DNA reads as TGTGCCAGCAGTTCCCGACAGGGTCCTTTTTGGAATGAGCAGTTCTTC. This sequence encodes CASSSRQGPFWNEQFF.

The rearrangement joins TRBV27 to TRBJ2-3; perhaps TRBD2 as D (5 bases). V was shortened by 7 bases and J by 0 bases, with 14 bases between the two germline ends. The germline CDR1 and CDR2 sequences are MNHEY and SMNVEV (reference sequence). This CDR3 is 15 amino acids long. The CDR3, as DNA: TGTGCCAGCAACCGGACTCCCCAGAGCACAGATACGCAGTATTTT. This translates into CASNRTPQSTDTQYF.

CDR3 loop: CASSSQYYDTQYF. The CDR3 DNA reads TGTGCCAGCAGCTCTCAGTACTACGATACGCAGTATTTT. V and J are TRBV7-8 and TRBJ2-3; unclear D gene. V shed 4 bases and J shed 6 bases, with 11 bases lying between them. The length of the CDR3 is 13 residues. Germline-derived CDR1 and CDR2 are SGHVS and FQNEAQ.

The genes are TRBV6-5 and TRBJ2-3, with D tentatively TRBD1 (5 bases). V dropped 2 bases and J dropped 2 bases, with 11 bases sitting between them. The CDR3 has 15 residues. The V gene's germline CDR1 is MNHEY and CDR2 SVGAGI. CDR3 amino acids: CASSYLAGSTDTQYF. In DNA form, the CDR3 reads TGTGCCAGCAGTTACCTGGCAGGGTCCACAGATACGCAGTATTTT.

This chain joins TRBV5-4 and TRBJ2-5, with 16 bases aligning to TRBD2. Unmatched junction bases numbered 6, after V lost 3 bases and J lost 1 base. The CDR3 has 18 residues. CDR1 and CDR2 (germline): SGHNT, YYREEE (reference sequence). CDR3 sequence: CASSSGLAGGTSQETQYF. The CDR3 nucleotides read TGTGCCAGCAGCTCGGGACTAGCGGGAGGGACTTCCCAAGAGACCCAGTACTTC.

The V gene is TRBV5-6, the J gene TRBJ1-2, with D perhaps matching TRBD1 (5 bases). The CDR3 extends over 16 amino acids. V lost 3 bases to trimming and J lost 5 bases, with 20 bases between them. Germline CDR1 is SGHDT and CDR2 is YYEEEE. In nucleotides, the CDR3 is TGTGCCAGCAGCTCTCCGGACACCGTCCGGCCTTATGGCTACACCTTC. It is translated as CASSSPDTVRPYGYTF.

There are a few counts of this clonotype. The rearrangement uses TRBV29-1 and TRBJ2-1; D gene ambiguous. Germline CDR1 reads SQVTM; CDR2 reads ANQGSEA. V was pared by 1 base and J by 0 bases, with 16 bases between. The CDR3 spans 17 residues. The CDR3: CSVEVLMGWSSYNEQFF. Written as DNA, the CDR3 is TGCAGCGTTGAAGTCCTGATGGGGTGGAGCTCCTACAATGAGCAGTTCTTC.

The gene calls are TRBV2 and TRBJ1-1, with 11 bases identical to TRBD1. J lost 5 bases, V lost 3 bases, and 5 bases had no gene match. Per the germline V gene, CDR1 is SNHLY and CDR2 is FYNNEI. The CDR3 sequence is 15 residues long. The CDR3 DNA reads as TGTGCCAGCAGTGACCCGGGACAGGGGGATACTGAAGCTTTCTTT. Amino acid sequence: CASSDPGQGDTEAFF. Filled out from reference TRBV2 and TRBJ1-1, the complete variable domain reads EPEVTQTPSHQVTQMGQEVILRCVPISNHLYFYWYRQILGQKVEFLVSFYNNEISEKSEIFDDQFSVERPDGSNFTLKIRSTKLEDSAMYFCASSDPGQGDTEAFFGQGTRLTVV.

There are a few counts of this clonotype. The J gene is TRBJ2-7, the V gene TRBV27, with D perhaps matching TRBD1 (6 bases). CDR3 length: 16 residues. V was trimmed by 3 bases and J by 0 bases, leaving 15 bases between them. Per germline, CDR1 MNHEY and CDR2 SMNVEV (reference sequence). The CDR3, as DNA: TGTGCCAGCAGTTTGGGGCCGGACAGTAGCTCCTACGAGCAGTACTTC. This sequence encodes CASSLGPDSSSYEQYF.

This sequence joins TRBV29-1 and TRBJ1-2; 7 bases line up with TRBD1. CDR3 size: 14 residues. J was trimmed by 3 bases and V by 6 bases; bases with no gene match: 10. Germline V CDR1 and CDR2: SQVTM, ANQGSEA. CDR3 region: CSVASPGQDYGYTF. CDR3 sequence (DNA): TGCAGCGTCGCTTCCCCTGGACAGGACTATGGCTACACCTTC.

CDR3 nucleotides: TGTGCCAGCAGGAAGGGCGGGGGGAACCAAGAGACCCAGTACTTC. It is translated as CASRKGGGNQETQYF. This chain connects TRBV7-3 to TRBJ2-5; 8 nucleotides line up with TRBD2. Losses at the gene ends were 6 bases for V and 0 bases for J; bases not matched to a gene: 6. The CDR3 is made up of 15 amino acids. CDR1 and CDR2 (germline): SGHTA, FQGTGA.

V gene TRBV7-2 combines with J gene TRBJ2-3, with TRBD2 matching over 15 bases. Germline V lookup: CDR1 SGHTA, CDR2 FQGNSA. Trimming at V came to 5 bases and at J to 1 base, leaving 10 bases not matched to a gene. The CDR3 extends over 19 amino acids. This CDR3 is CASSHRGTSGRKGTDTQYF. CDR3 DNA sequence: TGTGCCAGCAGCCACCGAGGGACTAGCGGGAGGAAAGGCACAGATACGCAGTATTTT.